Listed below are T cell receptor beta chains from one sample, sequenced in a study of T cell responses to AZD1222 COVID-19 vaccine. Sequencing used immunoSEQ multiplex PCR; TCRdb keeps in-frame clones, though not all of them. In the table there are roughly 100,000 clones, 80% to 90% of which are singletons. Here the sequenced sample was peripheral blood, taken 28 days after the second AZD1222 dose. These receptors were taken from an adult who received the AZD1222 COVID-19 vaccine. The CDR3 runs from the conserved cysteine through the conserved F or W.

v_gene	CDR3aa
TRBV5-1	CASSLDRDRKIKNTGELFF
TRBV30	CAWSELGAEQYF
TRBV4-3	CASSQGNAGGSRGGELFF
TRBV7-2	CASSFPGLAGPTDTQYF
TRBV28	CASRTLAGDYEQYF
TRBV5-5	CASSSPGGAHEQYF
TRBV20-1	CSASRRGGRYEQYF
TRBV27	CASSLAGAPYEQYF
TRBV5-4	CASSPLGTEAFF
TRBV7-2	CASSRDGGSPLHF
TRBV5-1	CASSMGGKTNEKLFF
TRBV4-2	CASSQVSSGRYTGELFF
TRBV5-1	CASSLNLNRGGYGYTF
TRBV6-1	CASSDQGSGQPQHF
TRBV9	CASSVGPGTQPQHF
TRBV29-1	CSAIGRATNEKLFF
TRBV5-1	CASSLRTGLSSGANVLTF
TRBV14	CASSHSTGELFF
TRBV28	CASGGVAGPYGYTF
TRBV28	CASSLDRVRDEQYF
TRBV5-1	CASSPGQGPSSEAFF
TRBV19	CASSTGGPDTGELFF
TRBV3-1/TRBV3-2	CASSQDSGTRLYNEQFF
TRBV28	CASSSGLAGGPYGIEQYF
TRBV3-1/TRBV3-2	CASSRDGQVPSYEQYF
TRBV2	CASSERGYEQFF
TRBV7-9	CASSANRAGGTEAFF
TRBV5-4	CASSPGQGLDEQFF
TRBV7-2	CASSLAAGMRTGELFF
TRBV28	CASTRQGAGEQYF
TRBV27	CASSFLSETQYF
TRBV6-5	CASSSDRGRDTQYF
TRBV5-1	CASSVGQDVSTDTQYF
TRBV11-3	CASSLVVDTEAFF
TRBV5-1	CASSYRTSGLYEQYF
TRBV19	CASSIRGGGLAGVYEQYF
TRBV11-2	CASSLRRATNEKLFF